This T cell receptor (beta chain) was sequenced for a study of T-cell reconstitution after alpha-beta-depleted transplantation in children. Study conclusions and caveats: Diversity and T-cell counts at one year after transplant derived mostly from new T cells. The study reportedly traced alpha-beta T cells about two months after transplant to several hundred expanded graft clones. Some patients' high day-60 TCRbeta diversity was attributed to recipient cells surviving conditioning.

Unique molecular identifiers were used in preparing the TCRbeta library. Via MiXCR, TCRdb re-called the PCR reads, giving one row per CDR3 protein. The sample holds some 200,000 distinct CDR3 sequences; approximately 7% are singletons and the top ten take 5.5%. This clonotype was picked up many times. Its cognate antigen is unknown. This CDR3 comprises 15 residues. With 1 base clipped from V and 6 bases from J, the junction kept 6 bases outside the gene matches. Germline V CDR1 and CDR2: DFQATT, SNEGSKA (reference sequence). The chain recombines TRBV20-1 with TRBJ2-2, with 9 bases aligning to TRBD1. This TCR was recovered from a boy aged 2 to 9 with acute lymphoblastic leukemia, due to receive a stem cell transplant. Sequenced material: PBMCs, taken before TCRalphabeta/CD19-depleted stem cell transplant. In DNA form, the CDR3 reads TGCAGTGCTAGAGTCGCGGGACAGGGCCCCGGGGAGCTGTTTTTT. This gives the protein CSARVAGQGPGELFF.